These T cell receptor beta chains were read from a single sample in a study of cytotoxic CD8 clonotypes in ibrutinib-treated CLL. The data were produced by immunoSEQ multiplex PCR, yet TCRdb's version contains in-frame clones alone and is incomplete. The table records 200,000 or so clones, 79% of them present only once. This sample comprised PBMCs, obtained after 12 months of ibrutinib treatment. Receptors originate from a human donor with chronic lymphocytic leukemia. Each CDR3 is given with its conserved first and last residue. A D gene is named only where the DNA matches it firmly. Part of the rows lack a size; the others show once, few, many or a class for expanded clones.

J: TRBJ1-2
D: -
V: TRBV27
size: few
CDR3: CASRAGYDYTF
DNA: TGTGCCAGCCGGGCCGGTTACGACTACACCTTC

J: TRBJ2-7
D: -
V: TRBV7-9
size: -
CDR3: CASNPGGLGYEQYF
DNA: TGTGCCAGCAACCCAGGGGGACTGGGTTACGAGCAGTACTTC

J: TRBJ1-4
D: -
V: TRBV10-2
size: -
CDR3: CASSDQRASREKLFF
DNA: TGCGCCAGCAGTGACCAGAGGGCCTCCCGTGAAAAACTGTTTTTT

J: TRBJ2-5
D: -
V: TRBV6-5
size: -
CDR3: CASSYSISGETQYF
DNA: TGTGCCAGCAGTTACTCGATCAGCGGAGAGACCCAGTACTTC

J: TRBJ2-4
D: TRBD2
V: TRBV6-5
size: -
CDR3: CASSYGSGSLNIQYF
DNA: TGTGCCAGCAGTTACGGGAGCGGGAGCCTTAACATTCAGTACTTC

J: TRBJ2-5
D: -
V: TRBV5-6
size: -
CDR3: CASSYGRGETQYF
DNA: TGTGCCAGCAGTTATGGCCGTGGGGAGACCCAGTACTTC

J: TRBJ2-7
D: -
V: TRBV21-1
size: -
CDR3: CASSEDYEQYF
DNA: TGTGCCAGCAGCGAGGACTACGAGCAGTACTTC

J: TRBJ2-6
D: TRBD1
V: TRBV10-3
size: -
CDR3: CATQNAGQGTGANVLTF
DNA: TGTGCCACCCAGAACGCGGGACAGGGGACTGGGGCCAACGTCCTGACTTTC

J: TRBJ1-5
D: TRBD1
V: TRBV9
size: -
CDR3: CASSVGDRQPQHF
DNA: TGTGCCAGCAGCGTAGGGGACAGACAGCCCCAGCATTTT

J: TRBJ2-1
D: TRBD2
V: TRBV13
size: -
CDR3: CASSNSWTSRNEQFF
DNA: TGTGCCAGCAGCAACTCATGGACTAGTAGGAATGAGCAGTTCTTC

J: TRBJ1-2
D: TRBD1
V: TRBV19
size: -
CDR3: CASRTGSTSNYGYTF
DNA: TGTGCCTCCCGGACAGGATCCACATCTAACTATGGCTACACCTTC

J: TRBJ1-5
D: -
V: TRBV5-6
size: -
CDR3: CASSPRGLNQPQHF
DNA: TGTGCCAGCAGCCCCCGGGGATTAAATCAGCCCCAGCATTTT

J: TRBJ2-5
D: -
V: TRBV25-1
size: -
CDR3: CASSELGNRLEETQYF
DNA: TGTGCCAGCAGTGAATTAGGCAACAGGTTAGAAGAGACCCAGTACTTC

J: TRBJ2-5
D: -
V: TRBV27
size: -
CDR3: CASRGTRGSETQYF
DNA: TGTGCCAGCAGGGGCACTAGAGGCTCAGAGACCCAGTACTTC

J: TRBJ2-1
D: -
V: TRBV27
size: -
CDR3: CASSNTGLPNEQFF
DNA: TGTGCCAGCAGTAATACGGGACTCCCAAATGAGCAGTTCTTC

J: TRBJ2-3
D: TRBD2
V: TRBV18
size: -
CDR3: CASSPREGRRVDTQYF
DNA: TGTGCCAGCTCCCCAAGGGAGGGCCGTCGCGTAGATACGCAGTATTTT

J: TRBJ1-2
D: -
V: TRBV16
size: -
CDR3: CASSQEPYSGYTF
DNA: TGTGCCAGCAGCCAGGAACCTTATTCTGGCTACACCTTC

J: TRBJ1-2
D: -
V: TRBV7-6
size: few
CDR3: CASSLGRAEDGYTF
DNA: TGTGCCAGCAGCCTGGGAAGAGCTGAGGATGGCTACACCTTC

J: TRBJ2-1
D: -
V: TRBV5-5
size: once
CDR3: CASSFEDAENEQFF
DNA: TGTGCCAGCAGCTTCGAGGATGCAGAGAATGAGCAGTTCTTC

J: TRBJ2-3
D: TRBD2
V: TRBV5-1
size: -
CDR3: CASGLAGADTQYF
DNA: TGCGCCAGCGGACTAGCGGGAGCCGATACGCAGTATTTT

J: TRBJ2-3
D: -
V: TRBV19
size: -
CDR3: CASSIDTADTQYF
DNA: TGTGCCAGTAGTATAGATACCGCAGATACGCAGTATTTT

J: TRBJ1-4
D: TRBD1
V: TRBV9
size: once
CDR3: CASSVLGTADNEKLFF
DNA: TGTGCCAGCAGCGTGTTGGGGACAGCCGATAATGAAAAACTGTTTTTT

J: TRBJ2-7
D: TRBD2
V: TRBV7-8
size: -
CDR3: CASSLLLAGGYEQYF
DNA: TGTGCCAGCAGCCTCTTACTAGCGGGGGGATACGAGCAGTACTTC

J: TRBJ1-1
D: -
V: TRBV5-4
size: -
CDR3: CASSIEPGMNTEAFF
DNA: TGTGCCAGCAGCATTGAACCCGGCATGAACACTGAAGCTTTCTTT

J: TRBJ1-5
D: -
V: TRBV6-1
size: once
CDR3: CASSDWERNSNQPQHF
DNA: TGTGCCAGCAGTGATTGGGAACGGAATAGCAATCAGCCCCAGCATTTT

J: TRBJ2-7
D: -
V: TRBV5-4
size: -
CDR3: CASSPLEGGDSYEQYF
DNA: TGTGCCAGCAGCCCCCTGGAGGGAGGAGACTCCTACGAGCAGTACTTC